A single sample gave rise to the 27 T cell receptor beta chains below, sequenced in a study of blood T cell repertoires in COVID-19. Only in-frame clones appear in the TCRdb table, and some are missing; sequencing was by immunoSEQ multiplex PCR. This sample has 200,000 to 250,000 clones; around 85% occur once, and the top ten carry 6.2%. The sequenced material came from peripheral blood. The receptor set was obtained from a man aged 55 to 70 with acute or convalescent COVID-19.

This rearrangement joins TRBV11-2 to TRBJ1-1; 7 nucleotides line up with TRBD1. Trimming removed 3 bases from V and 3 bases from J; junction bases left unmatched: 4. CDR3 length: 14 residues. Germline V gene lookup returns CDR1 SGHAT and CDR2 FQNNGV. CDR3 protein: CASSFRGADTEAFF. DNA for the CDR3: TGTGCCAGCAGCTTCAGGGGGGCAGACACTGAAGCTTTCTTT.

The chain employs TRBV6-2 or TRBV6-3 and TRBJ2-1, with 9 bases lining up with TRBD1. CDR1 and CDR2 from the germline V gene are MNHEY and SVGEGT. This CDR3 contains 14 residues. V was pared by 6 bases and J by 7 bases, with 7 bases of the junction left unmatched. The CDR3 sequence is CASRPGQGINEQFF. As DNA, the CDR3 is TGTGCCAGCAGACCTGGACAGGGGATAAATGAGCAGTTCTTC.

The rearrangement uses TRBV6-6 and TRBJ2-1; 10 bases are a match to TRBD1. In germline, CDR1 is MNHNY, CDR2 SVGAGI (reference sequence). The CDR3 has 16 residues. The J segment lost 6 bases and the V segment lost 4 bases, leaving 9 bases of the junction unmatched. CDR3 DNA: TGTGCCAGCAGTTTAGCCGGGACAGGGGCGGGCAATGAGCAGTTCTTC. It translates to CASSLAGTGAGNEQFF.

The chain couples TRBV19 to TRBJ2-7, with TRBD2 matching over 13 bases. CDR1 and CDR2 from the germline V gene are LNHDA and SQIVND (reference sequence). The CDR3 runs to 11 residues. The CDR3 is CAAGLAGKQYF. In DNA, the CDR3 is TGTGCAGCGGGACTAGCGGGAAAGCAGTACTTC.

This clone was counted once. The gene calls are TRBV27 and TRBJ2-1, with D uncertain. This CDR3 has 14 residues. V lost 1 base and J 6 bases, leaving 10 bases between the germline ends. Per the germline V gene, CDR1 is MNHEY and CDR2 is SMNVEV (reference sequence). CDR3 sequence: CASSLLVALNEQFF. The DNA of the CDR3 is TGTGCCAGCAGTTTATTAGTCGCGCTCAATGAGCAGTTCTTC.

The chain joins TRBV3-1 (or the pseudogene TRBV3-2) to TRBJ2-7; 7 bases are a match to TRBD2. The CDR3 length is 16 residues. Germline V gives CDR1 LGHDT, CDR2 YNNKEL (reference sequence). After removal of 0 bases from V and 2 bases from J, the junction contained 7 bases not matched to a gene. The CDR3 region is CASSQDWASGAYEQYF. CDR3 nucleotide sequence: TGTGCCAGCAGCCAAGATTGGGCTAGCGGAGCCTACGAGCAGTACTTC.

The J gene is TRBJ1-1, the V gene TRBV5-5, with D perhaps matching TRBD1 (5 bases). The germline gives CDR1 SGHKS, CDR2 YYEKEE (reference sequence). Between the trimmed V and J ends, which lost 4 bases and 5 bases, there was a span of 18 bases. This CDR3 has 15 amino acids. The CDR3 here is CASSPMGGLGTEAFF. The CDR3 DNA follows: TGTGCCAGCAGCCCGATGGGGGGGTTAGGGACTGAAGCTTTCTTT.

The chain links TRBV9 to TRBJ1-1, with 8 bases lining up with TRBD1. V shed 0 bases and J 3 bases; nucleotides not matched to a gene: 10. CDR3 length: 17 residues. Germline V CDR1 and CDR2: SGDLS, YYNGEE. The CDR3 nucleotides read TGTGCCAGCAGCGTAGCTACGACAGGGGATTGGGACACTGAAGCTTTCTTT. Protein product: CASSVATTGDWDTEAFF.

The chain combines TRBV7-3 with TRBJ2-3; TRBD2 matches 15 bases. After removal of 5 bases from V and 3 bases from J, the junction contained 3 bases not matched to a gene. Germline CDR1 and CDR2: SGHTA and FQGTGA. The CDR3 contains 16 residues. The DNA of the CDR3 is TGTGCCAGCAGCCAGGGACTAGCGGGAGGAACAGATACGCAGTATTTT. It yields the protein CASSQGLAGGTDTQYF. The entire variable domain, with the rest obtained from reference TRBV7-3 and TRBJ2-3, is as follows: GAGVSQTPSNKVTEKGKYVELRCDPISGHTALYWYRQSLGQGPEFLIYFQGTGAADDSGLPNDRFFAVRPEGSVSTLKIQRTERGDSAVYLCASSQGLAGGTDTQYFGPGTRLTVL.

The V call is TRBV7-6, the J call TRBJ2-7; 7 bases agree with TRBD2. The trim removed 5 bases at V and 0 bases at J, leaving 16 bases unmatched. Germline V gene lookup returns CDR1 SGHVS and CDR2 FNYEAQ. CDR3 length: 18 residues. The CDR3 DNA reads TGTGCCAGCAGCCCCCGCCTGGGCCTAGCGGATAGCTCCTACGAGCAGTACTTC. Protein sequence: CASSPRLGLADSSYEQYF.

The V and J genes are TRBV14 and TRBJ2-7; D perhaps matches TRBD1 (5 bases). The CDR3 contains 15 residues. CDR1 is SGHDN and CDR2 is FVKESK in the germline V gene. Deletions cut 4 bases from V and 3 bases from J, with 16 bases between. DNA for the CDR3: TGTGCCAGCAGCCCACTTGGGGCAGGGAACTACGAGCAGTACTTC. As protein: CASSPLGAGNYEQYF.

V is TRBV7-3 and J is TRBJ1-6, with D perhaps matching TRBD1 (5 bases). Germline CDR1 and CDR2: SGHTA and FQGTGA. V was shortened by 8 bases and J by 5 bases, with 10 bases between the two germline ends. This CDR3 has 13 amino acids. The CDR3 DNA is TGTGCCAGCGGGGCAGCAAATAATTCACCCCTCCACTTT. As protein: CASGAANNSPLHF.

The V and J genes are TRBV18 and TRBJ2-5, with D tentatively TRBD1 (5 bases). Looked up from germline, CDR1 is KGHSH and CDR2 is LQKENI. The V end was cut by 6 bases, the J end by 3 bases, with 14 bases between. The CDR3 sequence is 14 residues long. The CDR3 DNA reads TGTGCCAGCTCGAATAGGTTAGGGGAAGAGACCCAGTACTTC. Amino acid sequence: CASSNRLGEETQYF.

V gene TRBV2 combines with J gene TRBJ2-1; 9 bases are shared with TRBD1. The V segment lost 7 bases and the J segment 7 bases; nucleotides outside the gene matches: 11. Germline V gene sequence: CDR1 SNHLY, CDR2 FYNNEI. The CDR3 spans 15 residues. CDR3 DNA sequence: TGTGCCAGCACCGAGCGGACAGGGGCAGGGAATGAGCAGTTCTTC. Translating it yields CASTERTGAGNEQFF. The full variable domain, completed using reference TRBV2 and TRBJ2-1, is EPEVTQTPSHQVTQMGQEVILRCVPISNHLYFYWYRQILGQKVEFLVSFYNNEISEKSEIFDDQFSVERPDGSNFTLKIRSTKLEDSAMYFCASTERTGAGNEQFFGPGTRLTVL.

J is TRBJ2-5 and V is TRBV2, with D possibly matching TRBD1 (6 bases). Germline V gives CDR1 SNHLY, CDR2 FYNNEI. The CDR3 consists of 13 residues. V was pared by 5 bases and J by 2 bases, with 9 bases between. The CDR3 region is CASSPDSQETQYF. DNA of the CDR3: TGTGCCAGCAGTCCGGACAGTCAAGAGACCCAGTACTTC. The full variable domain, with the rest looked up from reference TRBV2 and TRBJ2-5, is EPEVTQTPSHQVTQMGQEVILRCVPISNHLYFYWYRQILGQKVEFLVSFYNNEISEKSEIFDDQFSVERPDGSNFTLKIRSTKLEDSAMYFCASSPDSQETQYFGPGTRLLVL.

V gene TRBV6-5 combines with J gene TRBJ2-7; D is perhaps TRBD2 (6 bases). Germline-derived CDR1 and CDR2 are MNHEY and SVGAGI. The CDR3 loop spans 14 amino acids. V shed 0 bases and J shed 6 bases, with 12 bases lying between them. For the CDR3, the DNA is TGTGCCAGCAGTTACTCGAGGACTAATGGCGAGCAGTACTTC. Encoded protein: CASSYSRTNGEQYF.

J is TRBJ2-2 and V is TRBV30; 15 bases agree with TRBD2. Germline CDR1 reads GTSNPN; CDR2 reads SVGIG (reference sequence). The CDR3 contains 17 residues. After removal of 5 bases from V and 6 bases from J, the junction contained 10 bases not matched to a gene. The CDR3 spells CAWDPGLAGGSAGELFF. For the CDR3, the DNA is TGTGCCTGGGACCCGGGACTAGCGGGAGGATCGGCCGGGGAGCTGTTTTTT. The complete variable domain, with remaining parts taken from reference TRBV30 and TRBJ2-2, reads SQTIHQWPATLVQPVGSPLSLECTVEGTSNPNLYWYRQAAGRGLQLLFYSVGIGQISSEVPQNLSASRPQDRQFILSSKKLLLSDSGFYLCAWDPGLAGGSAGELFFGEGSRLTVL.

Notes on this clone: Sequence at one end of the junction differs from germline and may be a read error. This chain links TRBV7-7 with TRBJ2-1, with a possible D match to TRBD2 (6 bases). CDR1 is SSHAT and CDR2 is FNYEAQ in the germline V gene (reference sequence). CDR3 length: 15 amino acids. CDR3 DNA: TGTGCTAGCAGTTACGGGACTTCAGCTTACAATGAGCAGTTCTTC. Its translation: CASSYGTSAYNEQFF.

This clone has only a few counts. This chain links TRBV4-1 with TRBJ1-4, with 9 bases identical to TRBD1. The germline gives CDR1 MGHRA, CDR2 YSYEKL. CDR3 length equals 17 residues. J was trimmed by 4 bases and V by 3 bases; bases with no gene match: 9. In nucleotides, the CDR3 is TGCGCCAGCAGCCAGACACGGACAGGGGCTTATAATGAAAAACTGTTTTTT. Protein sequence: CASSQTRTGAYNEKLFF.

The chain uses TRBV5-1 and TRBJ2-4; 7 nucleotides match TRBD1. After removal of 1 base from V and 6 bases from J, the junction contained 4 bases not matched to a gene. This CDR3 has 14 residues. Germline V gene lookup returns CDR1 SGHRS and CDR2 YFSETQ. CDR3 sequence (DNA): TGCGCCAGCAGCTTGAACAGGGGCCGAAACATTCAGTACTTC. It encodes CASSLNRGRNIQYF.

This clone was observed a single time. The chain joins TRBV15 to TRBJ2-2; 10 nucleotides agree with TRBD1. The germline CDR1 and CDR2 sequences are LNHNV and YYDKDF (reference sequence). Unmatched junction bases numbered 1, after V lost 0 bases and J lost 6 bases. CDR3 length equals 15 residues. CDR3: CATSREGTGAGELFF. The CDR3 DNA sequence: TGTGCCACCAGCAGAGAAGGGACAGGGGCCGGGGAGCTGTTTTTT.

V usage is TRBV19 and J usage is TRBJ1-5; D is perhaps TRBD1 (6 bases). The germline V gene has CDR1 LNHDA and CDR2 SQIVND (reference sequence). Between the trimmed V and J ends, which lost 4 bases and 2 bases, there was a span of 12 bases. This CDR3 contains 15 residues. CDR3 residues: CASSTFHRGNQPQHF. In DNA, the CDR3 is TGTGCCAGTAGTACATTTCACAGGGGCAATCAGCCCCAGCATTTT.

This chain links TRBV21-1 with TRBJ2-7; TRBD1 is the table's D call, not checked against the DNA. TRBV21-1 is listed as a pseudogene. The CDR3 contains 16 residues. DNA of the CDR3: TGTGCCAGCAGCAAAGGCCGGGACAGGGGTCGTCCCGAGCAGTACTTC. It translates to CASSKGRDRGRPEQYF.

The V gene is TRBV5-1, the J gene TRBJ2-1; 10 bases align to TRBD2. Trimming cost V 4 bases and J 0 bases; bases outside gene matches: 10. CDR3 length: 18 residues. CDR1 and CDR2 from the germline V gene are SGHRS and YFSETQ. This CDR3 is CASSPEGAGGSSYNEQFF. CDR3 nucleotide sequence: TGCGCCAGCAGCCCCGAGGGAGCGGGAGGGAGCTCCTACAATGAGCAGTTCTTC.

V gene TRBV6-4 combines with J gene TRBJ1-2; D is unclear. Trimming left V 6 bases short and J 8 bases short, with 16 bases between. CDR3 length: 13 residues. CDR1 and CDR2 (germline): MRHNA, SNTAGT. CDR3 DNA sequence: TGTGCCAGCAGGATACAGTGTCGACGGGGCTACACCTTC. This codes for CASRIQCRRGYTF.

This sequence joins TRBV19 and TRBJ1-6; TRBD1 is a possible D gene (6 bases). The V gene's germline CDR1 is LNHDA and CDR2 SQIVND (reference sequence). The CDR3 has 15 residues. The CDR3 spells CAKITGSSYNSPLHF. DNA for the CDR3: TGTGCTAAAATAACAGGGAGCTCCTATAATTCACCCCTCCACTTT.

The V call is TRBV7-2, the J call TRBJ1-6, with no clear D. V lost 2 bases and J 9 bases, leaving 5 bases between the germline ends. The CDR3 has 12 residues. Germline-derived CDR1 and CDR2 are SGHTA and FQGNSA. The CDR3 loop is CASSLSGSPLHF. The CDR3 region has the DNA TGTGCCAGCAGCTTAAGCGGTTCACCCCTCCACTTT.